This T cell receptor beta chain was recorded in a study of T cell responses to AZD1222 COVID-19 vaccine. Sequenced by immunoSEQ multiplex PCR; TCRdb stores in-frame clones only, minus some. In the table there are about 78,000 clones, roughly four fifths of which are singletons. Study findings and constraints: Spike as a whole was targeted by vaccine-associated CD4 TCRs, dominant at 160-218 and 743-854. With two AZD1222 doses given, Spike-specific TCR breadth and depth both rose. Nearly half of spike-specific TCRs reportedly target variant regions that are unmutated in the B.1.351 and B.1.1.7 variants. The study sampled repertoires only after the peak T cell response.

This CDR3 is 16 amino acids long. V lost 2 bases and J lost 6, with 17 bases in between. The germline V gene encodes CDR1 SNHLY and CDR2 FYNNEI. This clone showed up just once. Its specificity is unknown. The rearrangement joins TRBV2 to TRBJ2-1, with D perhaps TRBD2 (5 bases). This specimen was peripheral blood, taken on day 0 of AZD1222 vaccination. The receptor was derived from an adult in good health. CDR3: CASSERTGSFSNEQFF. The CDR3 nucleotides read TGTGCCAGCAGTGAAAGGACGGGATCTTTTTCCAATGAGCAGTTCTTC.